This TCR beta chain stems from a study of blood T cell repertoires in COVID-19 (TCRdb year 2020). About the study as a whole: Collaborator samples came from the United States, Italy and Spain and covered acute and convalescent phases of COVID-19. The repertoires were released in a freely available public database meant as a resource for research on the immune response to SARS-CoV-2. The dataset comprised deeply sampled blood TCRbeta repertoires from subjects exposed to, actively infected with, or recovered from COVID-19. The samples were drawn from two sources: the first 160 participants of the ongoing ImmuneRACE study, and 1,254 subjects contributed by 6 global collaborators. Where available, HLA class I and class II types were taken from metadata supplied by the sample provider and were not determined by assay-based typing. Sample metadata almost always included a de-identified subject ID, COVID-19 status, age in years and sex. The prospective study material was composed of cDNA or gDNA derived from T cells, B-cell-depleted T cells, or PBMCs.

This clone occurred a few times. The antigen it binds to is not known. No quality values exist for individual bases; no much larger clone is one base distant. TCRbeta CDR3 regions were amplified from genomic DNA by means of the immunoSEQ Assay, a bias-controlled multiplex PCR. Per the source publication's procedure: Nucleated cell counts per sample were estimated from amplification of reference gene primers within the assay. Sequence reads were collapsed and filtered to measure the absolute abundance of every unique TCRbeta CDR3 rearrangement. For each sample, productive Simpson clonality was calculated by taking the square root of Simpson's diversity index across productive rearrangements. TCRdb holds this immuneACCESS table with in-frame rearrangements only. Some clones are missing; in checked studies, unresolved V genes explain under half, and the rest has no known cause. The V and J calls and clone size come from that table; D and trimming were worked out from the DNA. The sample contains about 190,000 clones, 65% to 80% of them found a single time. 13% of the sample rests with the top ten.

The germline V gene provides CDR1 LGHNA and CDR2 YSLEER. Between the V and J ends, shortened by 1 base and 2 bases respectively, the junction contains 12 bases. Including the terminal cysteine and phenylalanine, the CDR3 comprises 15 residues. Only the CDR3 part of the read is kept: 45 bases, read in frame from the first base. Another Seattle source contributed samples from volunteer blood donors who had recovered from COVID-19. The collaborating institutions used their own protocols to collect whole blood in K2EDTA tubes. For TCRbeta analysis, collaborator samples were shipped as frozen whole blood, as isolated PBMCs, or as DNA extracted from either sample type. On the study overall, not on this receptor specifically: The amount of clinical and demographic metadata varied by source and participant and was provided uncurated.

Material for sequencing was peripheral blood. The chain couples TRBV4-3 to TRBJ2-7; TRBD2 might be the D gene, on 6 matching bases. The clonotype comes from a man aged 45-65 years who had recovered from COVID-19. Read as DNA, the sequence is TGCGCCAGCAGCCAAGTCACTAGCCCAGCCTACGAGCAGTACTTC. This is translated as CASSQVTSPAYEQYF.